The 2 T cell receptor beta chains below were found in one sample sequenced in a study of T-cell reconstitution after alpha-beta-depleted transplantation in children. The authors prepared the TCRbeta library with unique molecular identifiers. One entry per CDR3 protein results from TCRdb running MiXCR on the PCR reads. Of around 580,000 distinct CDR3 sequences detected, around 27% appear once; the ten largest clones hold less than 40%. Sequencing used PBMCs, obtained before TCRalphabeta/CD19-depleted stem cell transplant. Source of these receptors: a boy under three years old with Wiskott-Aldrich syndrome, due to receive a stem cell transplant.

J is TRBJ1-2 and V is TRBV7-9; D unresolved. Germline lookup yields CDR1 SEHNR and CDR2 FQNEAQ (reference sequence). The V end lost 8 bases, the J end lost 4 bases, and 20 bases lay between the germline ends. This CDR3 comprises 15 residues. This CDR3 reads CASGLLPRARYGYTF. DNA of the CDR3: TGTGCCAGCGGACTCCTTCCCCGGGCGCGCTATGGCTACACCTTC.

This clonotype has only a few counts. The gene calls are TRBV27 and TRBJ2-3, with a possible D match to TRBD2 (5 bases). Trimming removed 3 bases at V and 7 bases at J, with 14 bases between. CDR1 is MNHEY and CDR2 is SMNVEV in the germline V gene (reference sequence). CDR3 length equals 14 residues. This chain's CDR3 is CASSLFVTGNTQYF. The DNA for the CDR3 is TGTGCCAGCAGTTTGTTTGTAACGGGGAATACGCAGTATTTT.